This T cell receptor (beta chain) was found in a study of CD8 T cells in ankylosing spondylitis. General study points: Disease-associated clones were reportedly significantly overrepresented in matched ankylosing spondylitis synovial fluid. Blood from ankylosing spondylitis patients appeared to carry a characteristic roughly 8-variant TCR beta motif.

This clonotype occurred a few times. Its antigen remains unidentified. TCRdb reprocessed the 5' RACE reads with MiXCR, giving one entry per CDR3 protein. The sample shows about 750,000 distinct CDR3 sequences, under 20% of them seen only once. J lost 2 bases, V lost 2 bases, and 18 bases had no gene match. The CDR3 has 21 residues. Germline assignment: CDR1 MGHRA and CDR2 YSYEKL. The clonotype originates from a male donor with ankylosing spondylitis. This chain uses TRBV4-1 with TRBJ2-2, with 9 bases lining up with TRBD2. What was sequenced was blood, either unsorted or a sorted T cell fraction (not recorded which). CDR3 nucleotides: TGCGCCAGCAGCCAAAATCCCACCGGGCCTAGCGGGGATCTTAACACCGGGGAGCTGTTTTTT. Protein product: CASSQNPTGPSGDLNTGELFF.